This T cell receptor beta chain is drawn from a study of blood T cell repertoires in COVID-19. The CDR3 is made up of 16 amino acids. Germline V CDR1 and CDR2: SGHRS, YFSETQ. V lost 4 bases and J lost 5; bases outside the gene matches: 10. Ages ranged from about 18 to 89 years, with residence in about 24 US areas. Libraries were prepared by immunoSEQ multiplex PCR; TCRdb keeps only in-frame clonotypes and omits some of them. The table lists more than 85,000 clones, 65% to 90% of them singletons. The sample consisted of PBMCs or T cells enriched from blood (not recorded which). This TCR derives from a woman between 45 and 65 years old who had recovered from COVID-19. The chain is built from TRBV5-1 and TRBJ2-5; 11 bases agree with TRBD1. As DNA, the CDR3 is TGCGCCAGCAGCCCCAGAAGGACAGGGGGCTATGAGACCCAGTACTTC. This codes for CASSPRRTGGYETQYF.